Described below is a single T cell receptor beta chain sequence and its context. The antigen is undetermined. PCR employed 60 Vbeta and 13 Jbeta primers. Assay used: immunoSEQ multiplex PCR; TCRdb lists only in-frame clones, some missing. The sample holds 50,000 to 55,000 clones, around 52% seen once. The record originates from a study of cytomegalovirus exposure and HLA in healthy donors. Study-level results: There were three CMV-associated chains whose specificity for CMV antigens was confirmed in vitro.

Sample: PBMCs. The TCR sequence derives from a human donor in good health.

The CDR3 DNA sequence: TGTGCCTGGAGTGTGGGACAGGGGAACACTGAAGCTTTCTTT. Its translation is CAWSVGQGNTEAFF. The chain has TRBV30 and TRBJ1-1; 9 bases fit TRBD1. The length of the CDR3 is 14 residues. Germline values: CDR1 GTSNPN, CDR2 SVGIG (reference sequence). The trim removed 0 bases at V and 1 base at J, leaving 0 bases unmatched.